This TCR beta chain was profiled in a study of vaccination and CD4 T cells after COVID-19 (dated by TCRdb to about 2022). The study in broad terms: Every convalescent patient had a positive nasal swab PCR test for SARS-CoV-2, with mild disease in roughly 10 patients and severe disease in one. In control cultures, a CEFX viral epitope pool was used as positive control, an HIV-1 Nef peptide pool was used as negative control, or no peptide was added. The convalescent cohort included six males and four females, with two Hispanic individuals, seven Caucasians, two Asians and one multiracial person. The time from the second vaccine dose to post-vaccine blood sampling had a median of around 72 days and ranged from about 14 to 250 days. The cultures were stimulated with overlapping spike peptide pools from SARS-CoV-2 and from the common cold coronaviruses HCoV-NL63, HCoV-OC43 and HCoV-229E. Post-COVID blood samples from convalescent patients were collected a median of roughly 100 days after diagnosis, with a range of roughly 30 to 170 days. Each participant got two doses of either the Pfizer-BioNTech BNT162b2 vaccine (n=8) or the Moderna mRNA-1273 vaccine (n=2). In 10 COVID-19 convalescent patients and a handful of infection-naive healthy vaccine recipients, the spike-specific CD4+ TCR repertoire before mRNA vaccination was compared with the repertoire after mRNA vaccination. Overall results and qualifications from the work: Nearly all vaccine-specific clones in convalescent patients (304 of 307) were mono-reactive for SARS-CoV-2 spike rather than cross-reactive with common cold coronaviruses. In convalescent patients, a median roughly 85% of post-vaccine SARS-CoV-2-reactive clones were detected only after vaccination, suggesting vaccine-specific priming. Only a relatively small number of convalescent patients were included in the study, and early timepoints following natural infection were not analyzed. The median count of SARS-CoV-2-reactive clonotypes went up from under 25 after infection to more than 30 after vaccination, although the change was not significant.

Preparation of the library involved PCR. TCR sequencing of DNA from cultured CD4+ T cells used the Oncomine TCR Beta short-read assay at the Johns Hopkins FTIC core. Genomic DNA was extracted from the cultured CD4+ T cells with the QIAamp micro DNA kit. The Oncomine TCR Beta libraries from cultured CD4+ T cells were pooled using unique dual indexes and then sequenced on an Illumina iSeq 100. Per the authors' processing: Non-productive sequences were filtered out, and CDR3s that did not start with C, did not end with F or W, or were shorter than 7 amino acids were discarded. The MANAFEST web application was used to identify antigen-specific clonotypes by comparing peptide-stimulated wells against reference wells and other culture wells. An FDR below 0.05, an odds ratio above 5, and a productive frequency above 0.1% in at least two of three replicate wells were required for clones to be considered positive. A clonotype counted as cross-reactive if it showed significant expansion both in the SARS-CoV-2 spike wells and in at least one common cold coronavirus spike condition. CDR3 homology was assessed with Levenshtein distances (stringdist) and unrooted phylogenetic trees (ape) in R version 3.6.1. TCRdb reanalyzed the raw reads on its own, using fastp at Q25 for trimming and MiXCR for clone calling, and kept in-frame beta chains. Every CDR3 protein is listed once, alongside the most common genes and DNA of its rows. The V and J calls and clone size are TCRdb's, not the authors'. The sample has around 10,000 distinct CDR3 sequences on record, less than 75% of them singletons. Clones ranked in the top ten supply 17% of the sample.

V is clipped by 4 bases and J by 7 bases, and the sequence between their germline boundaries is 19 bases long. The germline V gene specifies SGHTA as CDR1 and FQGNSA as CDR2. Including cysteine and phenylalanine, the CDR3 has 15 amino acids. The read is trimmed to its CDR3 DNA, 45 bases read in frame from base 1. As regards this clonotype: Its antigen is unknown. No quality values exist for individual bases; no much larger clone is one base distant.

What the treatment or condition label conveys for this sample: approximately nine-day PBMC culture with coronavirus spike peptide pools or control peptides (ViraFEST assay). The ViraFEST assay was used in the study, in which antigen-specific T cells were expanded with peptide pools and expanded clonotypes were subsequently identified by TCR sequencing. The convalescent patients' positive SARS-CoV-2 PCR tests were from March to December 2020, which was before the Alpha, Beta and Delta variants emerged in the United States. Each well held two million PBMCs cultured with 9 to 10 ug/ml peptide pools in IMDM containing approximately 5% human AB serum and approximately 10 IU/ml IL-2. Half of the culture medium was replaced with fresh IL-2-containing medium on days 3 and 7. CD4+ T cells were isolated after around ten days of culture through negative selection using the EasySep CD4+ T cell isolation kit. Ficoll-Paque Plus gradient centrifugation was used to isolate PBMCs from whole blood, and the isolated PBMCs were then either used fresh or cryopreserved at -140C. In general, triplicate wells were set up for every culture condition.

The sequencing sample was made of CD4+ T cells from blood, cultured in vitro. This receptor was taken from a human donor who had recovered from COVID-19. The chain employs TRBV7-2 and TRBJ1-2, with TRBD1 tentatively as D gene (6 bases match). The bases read TGTGCCAGCAGCTACGTAACCAGGGGTATAGGTGGCTACACCTTC. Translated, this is CASSYVTRGIGGYTF.